The clone carrying this T cell receptor (beta chain) was seen a single time. Antigen: not known. The junction departs from germline at one end; a sequencing error may be responsible. This sample is part of a study of neurological immune-mediated disorders. The cDNA was generated through 5'RACE incorporating 10-nucleotide random UMIs. Over 180 million TCR-beta sequences from 15-18 subjects were obtained in each sequencing run. One entry per CDR3 protein results from TCRdb running MiXCR on the 5' RACE reads. The data contain 81,000 or so distinct CDR3 sequences, over 10% of them singletons. Noted time point: longitudinal time-point 2. The study's findings and limits: Expanded clones shared no identical CDR3 amino acid sequences across subjects, which suggested private TCR-beta repertoires in all groups.

Sequenced input: PBMCs. The origin of this receptor is a female donor with HTLV-1-associated myelopathy (HAM/TSP).

The CDR3 here is CASSPGRGTDNLPLHF. The CDR3 DNA follows: TGTGCCAGTAGCCCAGGCCGAGGGACGGACAATTTACCCCTCCACTTT. This sequence joins TRBV9 and TRBJ1-6; maybe TRBD1 (5 bases). The CDR3 contains 16 residues. From germline, CDR1 is SGDLS and CDR2 YYNGEE. The whole variable domain, filled in from reference TRBV9 and TRBJ1-6, reads DSGVTQTPKHLITATGQRVTLRCSPRSGDLSVYWYQQSLDQGLQFLIQYYNGEERAKGNILERFSAQQFPDLHSELNLSSLELGDSALYFCASSPGRGTDNLPLHFGNGTRLTVT.